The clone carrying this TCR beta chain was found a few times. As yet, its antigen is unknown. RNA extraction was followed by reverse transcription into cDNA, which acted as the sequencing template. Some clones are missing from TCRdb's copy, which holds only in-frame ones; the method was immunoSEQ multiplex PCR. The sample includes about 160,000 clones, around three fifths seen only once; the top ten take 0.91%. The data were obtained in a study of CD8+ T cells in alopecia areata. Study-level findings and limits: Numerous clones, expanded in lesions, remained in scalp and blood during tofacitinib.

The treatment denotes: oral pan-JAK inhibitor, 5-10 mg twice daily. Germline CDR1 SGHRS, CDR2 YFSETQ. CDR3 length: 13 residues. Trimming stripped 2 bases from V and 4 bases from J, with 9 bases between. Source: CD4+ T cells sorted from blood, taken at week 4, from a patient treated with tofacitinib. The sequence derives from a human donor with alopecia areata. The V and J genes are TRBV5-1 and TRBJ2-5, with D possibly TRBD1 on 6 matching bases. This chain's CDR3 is CASSFSRGETQYF. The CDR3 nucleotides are TGCGCCAGCAGCTTTTCCAGGGGAGAGACCCAGTACTTC.